This T cell receptor beta chain emerged from a study of blood T cell repertoires in COVID-19. Study-level background: Researchers got acute and convalescent COVID-19 samples from the United States, Italy and Spain. PBMCs, B-cell-depleted T cells, or T cells were the source of the cDNA or gDNA that made up the material.

Germline-derived CDR1 and CDR2 are MGHDK and SYGVNS. With 2 bases removed from V and 3 bases from J, the gap between germline ends came to 10 bases. The CDR3 has 14 amino acids. How the authors handled the data: Reference gene primer amplification gave estimated nucleated cell counts. TCRdb's copy holds only in-frame clones and misses some; the assay was immunoSEQ multiplex PCR. That table furnishes V, J and clone size, whereas the DNA furnished D and trimming. The table has about 170,000 clones, around 90% seen once. The sequencing input was peripheral blood. The receptor's source is a man aged 50 to 60 who had recovered from COVID-19. The gene calls are TRBV25-1 and TRBJ1-2; unclear D gene. The CDR3 DNA is TGTGCCAGCAGTGAACGGGTGGTCGACTATGGCTACACCTTC. This translates into CASSERVVDYGYTF.